The 30 T cell receptor beta chains given below trace back to one sample, sequenced in a study of shared clonotypes between healthy human individuals. Here immunoSEQ multiplex PCR was the method, and the copy in TCRdb shows in-frame clones only, minus some. The table shows roughly 680,000 clones, with 72% occurring only once. Input material: memory CD4+ T cells sorted from blood. The subset is: CD45RA-negative fraction. These receptor sequences come from a woman in her twenties or thirties in good health.

Only a few counts were recorded for this clone. The V and J genes are TRBV5-4 and TRBJ1-4; D not resolved. Per germline, CDR1 SGHNT and CDR2 YYREEE (reference sequence). This CDR3 is 14 amino acids long. Trimming took off 3 bases at V and 8 bases at J, with 14 bases between the two ends. CDR3 sequence: CASSSTEGVEKLFF. The CDR3, as DNA: TGTGCCAGCAGCTCTACCGAGGGTGTCGAAAAACTGTTTTTT.

This clone was picked up many times. Sequence at one end of the junction differs from germline and may be a read error. The chain employs TRBV5-1 and TRBJ2-2, with D possibly matching TRBD1 (6 bases). CDR3 length equals 15 residues. Germline loops: CDR1 SGHRS, CDR2 YFSETQ. The CDR3 protein is CASSFQGSSTGEGIF. The CDR3 coding sequence is TGCGCCAGCAGCTTTCAGGGGTCCTCCACCGGGGAAGGGATTTTT. The variable domain in full, with the rest retrieved from reference TRBV5-1 and TRBJ2-2, is KAGVTQTPRYLIKTRGQQVTLSCSPISGHRSVSWYQQTPGQGLQFLFEYFSETQRNKGNFPGRFSGRQFSNSRSEMNVSTLELGDSALYLCASSFQGSSTGEGIFGEGSRLTVL.

This chain uses TRBV7-2 with TRBJ2-1; 7 bases line up with TRBD2. Germline lookup yields CDR1 SGHTA and CDR2 FQGNSA. The junction had 13 bases not matched to a gene; V was cut back by 6 bases and J by 5 bases. The length of the CDR3 is 16 residues. The CDR3 protein is CASSFKGLAAHNEQFF. CDR3 bases: TGTGCCAGCAGTTTCAAGGGGCTAGCGGCCCACAATGAGCAGTTCTTC.

The V and J genes are TRBV7-2 and TRBJ2-7; 7 positions agree with TRBD1. The J segment lost 2 bases and the V segment lost 0 bases, leaving 4 bases of the junction unmatched. Germline CDR1 is SGHTA and CDR2 is FQGNSA. The CDR3 contains 15 residues. The CDR3 sequence is CASSLAPGTAYEQYF. The DNA of the CDR3 is TGTGCCAGCAGCTTAGCCCCCGGGACAGCCTACGAGCAGTACTTC.

This chain connects TRBV5-6 to TRBJ2-5; the D gene is possibly TRBD2 (5 bases). The germline V and J ends were trimmed by 4 bases and 5 bases, with 12 bases remaining between them. CDR3 size: 13 residues. The germline CDR1 and CDR2 sequences are SGHDT and YYEEEE. The CDR3 is CASSRPTGETQYF. CDR3 DNA sequence: TGTGCCAGCAGCCGCCCCACGGGGGAGACCCAGTACTTC. The whole variable domain, filled in from reference TRBV5-6 and TRBJ2-5, reads DAGVTQSPTHLIKTRGQQVTLRCSPKSGHDTVSWYQQALGQGPQFIFQYYEEEERQRGNFPDRFSGHQFPNYSSELNVNALLLGDSALYLCASSRPTGETQYFGPGTRLLVL.

The chain carries TRBV7-9 and TRBJ2-7; D unclear. V lost 8 bases, J lost 3 bases, and 17 bases lay in between. The V gene's germline CDR1 is SEHNR and CDR2 FQNEAQ (reference sequence). The CDR3 runs 14 residues. CDR3 nucleotides: TGTGCCAGCTGCCCTGGTAGTGAGCGCTACGAGCAGTACTTC. Protein product: CASCPGSERYEQYF.

The V call is TRBV25-1, the J call TRBJ2-7; tentative D call: TRBD2 (5 bases). The germline V and J ends were trimmed by 6 bases and 4 bases, with 16 bases remaining between them. The CDR3 runs to 14 residues. Germline CDR1 is MGHDK and CDR2 is SYGVNS. The DNA for the CDR3 is TGTGCCAGCAGCGCAGACTACATGGGTTACGAGCAGTACTTC. Its protein is CASSADYMGYEQYF.

The chain links TRBV19 to TRBJ1-1, with D unresolved. Trimming cost V 3 bases and J 4 bases, with 9 bases left between them. Germline V gene data show CDR1 as LNHDA and CDR2 as SQIVND (reference sequence). CDR3 length: 13 amino acids. CDR3 in amino acids: CASSMTWSTEAFF. CDR3 nucleotide sequence: TGTGCCAGTAGTATGACATGGAGCACTGAAGCTTTCTTT.

The chain joins TRBV5-1 to TRBJ2-7; no definite D call. V dropped 4 bases and J dropped 3 bases, with 5 bases sitting between them. The CDR3 length is 11 residues. The germline CDR1 and CDR2 sequences are SGHRS and YFSETQ. Here the CDR3 reads CASSQDYEQYF. DNA of the CDR3: TGCGCCAGCAGCCAAGACTACGAGCAGTACTTC.

V and J are TRBV2 and TRBJ2-3, with D perhaps matching TRBD1 or TRBD2 (5 bases each). The CDR3 is made up of 13 amino acids. CDR1 SNHLY and CDR2 FYNNEI come from the germline V gene. With 5 bases removed from V and 5 bases from J, the gap between germline ends came to 11 bases. Written as DNA, the CDR3 is TGTGCCAGCAGTACGGGACGGGTAGATACGCAGTATTTT. As protein: CASSTGRVDTQYF.

The V gene is TRBV4-1, the J gene TRBJ1-5; no clear D. The length of the CDR3 is 17 residues. Germline V gene data show CDR1 as MGHRA and CDR2 as YSYEKL. V was pared by 0 bases and J by 2 bases, with 14 bases between. CDR3 sequence reads: CASSQERLGGGNQPQHF. The CDR3 nucleotides read TGCGCCAGCAGCCAAGAGAGATTGGGAGGCGGCAATCAGCCCCAGCATTTT.

The genes are TRBV9 and TRBJ2-7, with TRBD1 as a possible D gene (5 bases). Trimming cost V 1 base and J 1 base, with 9 bases left between them. The CDR3 loop spans 14 amino acids. The germline V gene has CDR1 SGDLS and CDR2 YYNGEE. CDR3 bases: TGTGCCAGCAGCGTAACAGGATTTTCCTACGAGCAGTACTTC. It specifies CASSVTGFSYEQYF.

This sequence joins TRBV15 and TRBJ1-5, with D tentatively TRBD1 (5 bases). The CDR3 covers 13 residues. V shed 3 bases and J shed 7 bases, with 10 bases lying between them. The V gene's germline CDR1 is LNHNV and CDR2 YYDKDF (reference sequence). DNA of the CDR3: TGTGCCACCAGCAGGGAAGGGGTCCAGCCCCAGCATTTT. Its protein is CATSREGVQPQHF.

V is TRBV10-2 and J is TRBJ2-1; TRBD2 matches 12 bases. The CDR3 has 16 amino acids. Germline CDR1 WSHSY, CDR2 SAAADI. The V gene end was trimmed by 2 bases and the J gene end by 8 bases; junction bases not matched to a gene: 7. The DNA of the CDR3 is TGCGCCAGCAGTGAGGCTAGCGGGAGGGCAAGGTATGAGCAGTTCTTC. As protein: CASSEASGRARYEQFF.

The V and J genes are TRBV29-1 and TRBJ2-2; weak D call: TRBD1 (5 bases). The germline gives CDR1 SQVTM, CDR2 ANQGSEA. The CDR3 runs 19 residues. Trimming stripped 0 bases from V and 2 bases from J, with 22 bases between. In DNA form, the CDR3 reads TGCAGCGTTGAAGATCGCGTAGGCCAGGGTAAGCTTAACACCGGGGAGCTGTTTTTT. This translates into CSVEDRVGQGKLNTGELFF.

The chain links TRBV7-8 to TRBJ2-6; tentative D call: TRBD1 (5 bases). The germline V and J ends were trimmed by 4 bases and 1 base, with 8 bases remaining between them. Germline V lookup: CDR1 SGHVS, CDR2 FQNEAQ. This CDR3 is built from 15 residues. The CDR3 sequence: CASSSTESGANVLTF. For the CDR3, the DNA is TGTGCCAGCAGCTCGACAGAGTCTGGGGCCAACGTCCTGACTTTC. Drawing the rest from reference TRBV7-8 and TRBJ2-6, the complete variable domain is GAGVSQSPRYKVAKRGQDVALRCDPISGHVSLFWYQQALGQGPEFLTYFQNEAQLDKSGLPSDRFFAERPEGSVSTLKIQRTQQEDSAVYLCASSSTESGANVLTFGAGSRLTVL.

This chain uses TRBV5-1 with TRBJ2-7, with D tentatively TRBD1 (6 bases). Trimming stripped 0 bases from V and 6 bases from J, with 13 bases between. Per germline, CDR1 SGHRS and CDR2 YFSETQ. This CDR3 has 14 amino acids. The CDR3, as DNA: TGCGCCAGCAGCTTGGGGACAGAGGGCATCGAGCAGTACTTC. Encoded protein: CASSLGTEGIEQYF.

The rearrangement links TRBV28 to TRBJ2-1; TRBD1 aligns across 8 bases. The CDR3 length is 15 residues. CDR1 and CDR2 (germline): MDHEN, SYDVKM. V shed 5 bases and J 4 bases; nucleotides not matched to a gene: 7. The CDR3, as DNA: TGTGCCAGCAGTAAACCGGGACAGGCATACAATGAGCAGTTCTTC. Translated: CASSKPGQAYNEQFF.

This clone was found a few times. The chain is built from TRBV10-3 and TRBJ1-2; D gene ambiguous. V gave up 4 bases and J gave up 2 bases, with 14 bases separating them. This CDR3 has 15 amino acids. Looked up from germline, CDR1 is ENHRY and CDR2 is SYGVKD. Here the CDR3 DNA reads TGTGCCATCAGTGTCAACGTTGGGCGGAACTATGGCTACACCTTC. Translating it yields CAISVNVGRNYGYTF.

V usage is TRBV5-4 and J usage is TRBJ2-7; possibly TRBD1 for D (5 bases). Trimming left V 0 bases short and J 0 bases short, with 10 bases between. Germline V gene lookup returns CDR1 SGHNT and CDR2 YYREEE (reference sequence). CDR3 length: 15 amino acids. CDR3 nucleotide sequence: TGTGCCAGCAGCTTGGGTGGGGCCAGCTCCTACGAGCAGTACTTC. It specifies CASSLGGASSYEQYF.

This chain links TRBV19 with TRBJ2-1, with TRBD1 matching over 7 bases. The V gene's germline CDR1 is LNHDA and CDR2 SQIVND (reference sequence). Trimming cost V 5 bases and J 7 bases; bases outside gene matches: 11. CDR3 length: 15 residues. In DNA, the CDR3 is TGTGCCAGTAGTCAAGACAGGGCCTCTGTGAATGAGCAGTTCTTC. Translated: CASSQDRASVNEQFF.

V gene TRBV5-6 combines with J gene TRBJ2-7; possible D gene TRBD1, 5 bases. This CDR3 is 13 amino acids long. CDR1 is SGHDT and CDR2 is YYEEEE in the germline V gene. With 9 bases removed from V and 3 bases from J, the gap between germline ends came to 16 bases. CDR3 nucleotide sequence: TGTGCCACCCAACCAGGGAATAGCTACGAGCAGTACTTC. The encoded protein is CATQPGNSYEQYF.

This clone was detected once. The junction departs from germline at one end; a sequencing error may be responsible. The chain links TRBV20-1 to TRBJ2-5; 7 bases are shared with TRBD2. Germline V gene data show CDR1 as DFQATT and CDR2 as SNEGSKA (reference sequence). The CDR3 loop spans 11 amino acids. CDR3 sequence (DNA): TGCAGTGCTAGAGAGAGCGGGGTTCAGCACTTC. This sequence encodes CSARESGVQHF.

The chain employs TRBV5-1 and TRBJ2-5; D may match TRBD1 or TRBD2 (5 bases each). V shed 0 bases and J shed 0 bases, with 9 bases lying between them. CDR1 is SGHRS, CDR2 YFSETQ, per germline. The CDR3 sequence is 15 residues long. CDR3 sequence: CASSLVGPYQETQYF. The CDR3 DNA reads TGCGCCAGCAGCTTGGTGGGACCCTACCAAGAGACCCAGTACTTC. Using reference TRBV5-1 and TRBJ2-5 for the parts outside the CDR3, the full variable domain is KAGVTQTPRYLIKTRGQQVTLSCSPISGHRSVSWYQQTPGQGLQFLFEYFSETQRNKGNFPGRFSGRQFSNSRSEMNVSTLELGDSALYLCASSLVGPYQETQYFGPGTRLLVL.

The genes are TRBV6-5 and TRBJ1-2, with D uncertain. V lost 6 bases and J 5 bases, leaving 10 bases between the germline ends. The CDR3 spans 12 residues. Germline assignment: CDR1 MNHEY and CDR2 SVGAGI. The CDR3 bases are TGTGCCAGCAGCCCTTACGAGTATGGCTACACCTTC. Its translation is CASSPYEYGYTF.

This clone was counted at least ten times. The chain is built from TRBV6-6 and TRBJ2-7; D might be TRBD1 (5 bases). The CDR3 loop spans 14 amino acids. CDR1 and CDR2 from the germline V gene are MNHNY and SVGAGI (reference sequence). With 6 bases removed from V and 7 bases from J, the gap between germline ends came to 19 bases. CDR3 nucleotide sequence: TGTGCCAGCAGCCCCAGGGCCTTACCCTCAGAGCAGTACTTC. Amino acids: CASSPRALPSEQYF.

The gene calls are TRBV28 and TRBJ1-4; the D gene is possibly TRBD1 (5 bases). Per the germline V gene, CDR1 is MDHEN and CDR2 is SYDVKM. CDR3 size: 14 residues. Trimming left V 5 bases short and J 2 bases short, with 9 bases between. CDR3 coding DNA: TGTGCCAGCAGTGGGGCGGGGACTAATGAAAAACTGTTTTTT. Amino acids: CASSGAGTNEKLFF.

This clone has ten or more counts. The chain employs TRBV2 and TRBJ2-2, with D possibly matching TRBD1 (6 bases). Per germline, CDR1 SNHLY and CDR2 FYNNEI. The length of the CDR3 is 16 residues. Trimming removed 7 bases at V and 0 bases at J, with 15 bases between. CDR3 in DNA: TGTGCCAGCAATAGTTTCAGGGGTACGAACACCGGGGAGCTGTTTTTT. Its protein product is CASNSFRGTNTGELFF.

Points on this clone: The sample holds other DNA sequences that translate to the same CDR3. The chain uses TRBV29-1 and TRBJ2-5, with 7 bases identical to TRBD1. The germline V gene encodes CDR1 SQVTM and CDR2 ANQGSEA. This CDR3 has 12 amino acids. The trim removed 6 bases at V and 2 bases at J, leaving 3 bases unmatched. The CDR3 DNA follows: TGCAGCGTCCGGACAGGTCAAGAGACCCAGTACTTC. It encodes CSVRTGQETQYF.

J is TRBJ1-2 and V is TRBV5-4; D ambiguous. Trimming stripped 2 bases from V and 1 base from J, with 9 bases between. Germline CDR1 is SGHNT and CDR2 is YYREEE (reference sequence). The CDR3 loop spans 14 amino acids. The CDR3 nucleotides are TGTGCCAGCAGCTTCCGGGCGGGTAACTATGGCTACACCTTC. This encodes CASSFRAGNYGYTF.